The 21 T cell receptor beta chains below come from one sample, sequenced in a study of cytomegalovirus exposure and HLA in healthy donors. Primers included in the PCR were 60 Vbeta and 13 Jbeta primers. The repertoire was sequenced with immunoSEQ multiplex PCR; TCRdb's copy has only in-frame clones and lacks some. The data contain over 150,000 clones, less than 90% of them singletons. The specimen sequenced was PBMCs. These receptor sequences come from a man aged 45-65 years in good health and CMV-seronegative.

This rearrangement joins TRBV10-3 to TRBJ2-5; 12 nucleotides agree with TRBD1. Trimming took 3 bases from V and 5 from J; bases not matched to a gene: 7. This CDR3 is built from 16 residues. Germline assignment: CDR1 ENHRY and CDR2 SYGVKD. CDR3 protein: CAISDRGQGAGETQYF. CDR3 nucleotides: TGTGCCATCAGTGATAGGGGACAGGGGGCTGGGGAGACCCAGTACTTC.

This chain joins TRBV7-3 and TRBJ1-6; weak D call: TRBD1 (5 bases). The CDR3 loop spans 15 amino acids. Germline loops: CDR1 SGHTA, CDR2 FQGTGA. Trimming stripped 2 bases from V and 7 bases from J, with 12 bases between. Here the CDR3 reads CASSLQGRANSPLHF. The CDR3, as DNA: TGTGCCAGCAGCTTACAGGGTCGTGCCAATTCACCCCTCCACTTT. Using reference TRBV7-3 and TRBJ1-6 for the parts outside the CDR3, the full variable domain is GAGVSQTPSNKVTEKGKYVELRCDPISGHTALYWYRQSLGQGPEFLIYFQGTGAADDSGLPNDRFFAVRPEGSVSTLKIQRTERGDSAVYLCASSLQGRANSPLHFGNGTRLTVT.

This chain joins TRBV11-3 and TRBJ2-1; D unclear. The V end was cut by 8 bases, the J end by 7 bases, with 3 bases between. The V gene's germline CDR1 is SGHNT and CDR2 YENEEA. The CDR3 contains 9 residues. CDR3 sequence: CASANEQFF. The CDR3 region has the DNA TGTGCCAGCGCGAATGAGCAGTTCTTC.

The chain has TRBV5-4 and TRBJ1-1, with 8 positions matching TRBD1. Germline-derived CDR1 and CDR2 are SGHNT and YYREEE (reference sequence). The trim removed 4 bases at V and 0 bases at J, leaving 5 bases unmatched. The CDR3 runs 15 residues. CDR3 protein: CASSPGGALNTEAFF. CDR3 DNA: TGTGCCAGCAGCCCAGGGGGCGCCCTGAACACTGAAGCTTTCTTT.

The J gene is TRBJ2-7, the V gene TRBV28, with D unclear. Germline V gene lookup returns CDR1 MDHEN and CDR2 SYDVKM. The CDR3 is 13 amino acids. V was shortened by 6 bases and J by 2 bases, with 11 bases between the two germline ends. The CDR3 bases are TGTGCCAGCAGCCCCGGCGGCCCCTACGAGCAGTACTTC. Translation: CASSPGGPYEQYF. Full variable domain (rest looked up from reference TRBV28 and TRBJ2-7): DVKVTQSSRYLVKRTGEKVFLECVQDMDHENMFWYRQDPGLGLRLIYFSYDVKMKEKGDIPEGYSVSREKKERFSLILESASTNQTSMYLCASSPGGPYEQYFGPGTRLTVT.

This clone appeared once. V and J are TRBV6-1 and TRBJ2-2; 10 bases map to TRBD2. The CDR3 contains 14 residues. The V and J ends lost 11 bases and 2 bases, in that order; junction bases with no gene match: 5. Germline loops: CDR1 MNHNS, CDR2 SASEGT. For the CDR3, the DNA is TGTGCCGTTAGCGGGGGGCTTAACACCGGGGAGCTGTTTTTT. It specifies CAVSGGLNTGELFF.

This chain links TRBV18 with TRBJ1-3, with TRBD1 identical over 8 bases. CDR1 and CDR2 (germline): KGHSH, LQKENI. CDR3 length equals 12 residues. The J segment lost 11 bases and the V segment lost 6 bases, leaving 6 bases of the junction unmatched. The CDR3 spells CASSPDRASIYF. DNA for the CDR3: TGTGCCAGCTCCCCGGACAGGGCCTCCATATATTTT. Looking up the rest from reference TRBV18 and TRBJ1-3 gives the full variable domain: NAGVMQNPRHLVRRRGQEARLRCSPMKGHSHVYWYRQLPEEGLKFMVYLQKENIIDESGMPKERFSAEFPKEGPSILRIQQVVRGDSAAYFCASSPDRASIYFGEGSWLTVV.

The chain couples TRBV5-4 to TRBJ1-2, with 7 positions matching TRBD1. CDR1 and CDR2 (germline): SGHNT, YYREEE (reference sequence). Losses at the gene ends were 1 base for V and 7 bases for J; bases not matched to a gene: 4. This CDR3 comprises 13 residues. CDR3 nucleotides: TGTGCCAGCAGCTTGAGGGGGCAAGCTGGCTACACCTTC. Translating gives CASSLRGQAGYTF. Full variable domain (missing parts from reference TRBV5-4 and TRBJ1-2): ETGVTQSPTHLIKTRGQQVTLRCSSQSGHNTVSWYQQALGQGPQFIFQYYREEENGRGNFPPRFSGLQFPNYSSELNVNALELDDSALYLCASSLRGQAGYTFGSGTRLTVV.

The chain couples TRBV5-4 to TRBJ2-5, with no clear D. V was shortened by 3 bases and J by 5 bases, with 11 bases between the two germline ends. The CDR3 totals 13 residues. Germline CDR1 reads SGHNT; CDR2 reads YYREEE (reference sequence). CDR3 coding DNA: TGTGCCAGCAGCTCAATTTCTGCGGAGACCCAGTACTTC. Its protein product is CASSSISAETQYF.

This clone is a singleton in its sample. The chain combines TRBV19 with TRBJ2-1, with 11 bases lining up with TRBD2. The CDR3 consists of 16 residues. Unmatched junction bases numbered 5, after V lost 5 bases and J lost 2 bases. The germline CDR1 and CDR2 sequences are LNHDA and SQIVND (reference sequence). This CDR3 is CASSATSGDTYNEQFF. Written as DNA, the CDR3 is TGTGCCAGTAGTGCGACTAGCGGGGATACCTACAATGAGCAGTTCTTC.

The rearrangement uses TRBV6-4 and TRBJ1-5, with D unclear. Trimming cost V 4 bases and J 0 bases, with 4 bases left between them. The CDR3 sequence is 13 residues long. Germline CDR1 is MRHNA and CDR2 is SNTAGT. The CDR3 sequence is CASSVYSNQPQHF. Here the CDR3 DNA reads TGTGCCAGCAGTGTCTATAGCAATCAGCCCCAGCATTTT.

V usage is TRBV7-2 and J usage is TRBJ2-1, with D possibly being TRBD2 (6 bases). The germline gives CDR1 SGHTA, CDR2 FQGNSA. CDR3 length equals 14 residues. With 5 bases removed from V and 9 bases from J, the gap between germline ends came to 17 bases. The CDR3 loop is CASSPNQVRGEQFF. The CDR3 region has the DNA TGTGCCAGCAGCCCGAACCAAGTGCGGGGTGAGCAGTTCTTC. Based on the CDR3 plus reference TRBV7-2 and TRBJ2-1, the full variable domain is GAGVSQSPSNKVTEKGKDVELRCDPISGHTALYWYRQSLGQGLEFLIYFQGNSAPDKSGLPSDRFSAERTGGSVSTLTIQRTQQEDSAVYLCASSPNQVRGEQFFGPGTRLTVL.

The chain links TRBV25-1 to TRBJ2-5, with D perhaps matching TRBD1 (6 bases). This CDR3 spans 13 amino acids. In germline, CDR1 is MGHDK, CDR2 SYGVNS. Trimming cost V 5 bases and J 5 bases, with 12 bases left between them. As DNA, the CDR3 is TGTGCCAGCAGTAACAGGGTTCGCGAGACCCAGTACTTC. Residues: CASSNRVRETQYF.

The J gene is TRBJ2-3, the V gene TRBV7-3; D might be TRBD2 (6 bases). Trimming removed 2 bases from V and 0 bases from J, with 9 bases in between. The CDR3 contains 15 residues. Germline-derived CDR1 and CDR2 are SGHTA and FQGTGA. Here the CDR3 reads CASSLRGFSTDTQYF. The CDR3 nucleotides read TGTGCCAGCAGCTTACGGGGGTTTAGCACAGATACGCAGTATTTT.

In nucleotides, the CDR3 is TGTGCCAGCACCAAAGGAGCAATCGGGGCCAACGTCCTGACTTTC. It encodes CASTKGAIGANVLTF. V usage is TRBV6-6 and J usage is TRBJ2-6, with unresolved D. CDR1 MNHNY and CDR2 SVGAGI come from the germline V gene (reference sequence). The CDR3 loop spans 15 amino acids. V was clipped by 7 bases and J by 4 bases, with 14 bases between them.

The CDR3 protein is CASSPQGADTQYF. CDR3 DNA: TGTGCCAGCAGCCCTCAGGGGGCAGATACGCAGTATTTT. The chain couples TRBV5-8 to TRBJ2-3; 7 positions agree with TRBD1. The J segment lost 4 bases and the V segment lost 4 bases, leaving 3 bases of the junction unmatched. Germline CDR1 and CDR2: SGHTS and YDEGEE. This CDR3 spans 13 amino acids. The whole variable domain, filled in from reference TRBV5-8 and TRBJ2-3, reads EAGVTQSPTHLIKTRGQQATLRCSPISGHTSVYWYQQALGLGLQFLLWYDEGEERNRGNFPPRFSGRQFPNYSSELNVNALELEDSALYLCASSPQGADTQYFGPGTRLTVL.

The chain links TRBV6-5 to TRBJ1-1, with a tentative D call TRBD1 (6 bases). This CDR3 has 13 residues. Germline-derived CDR1 and CDR2 are MNHEY and SVGAGI. Trimming cost V 6 bases and J 7 bases, with 15 bases left between them. CDR3 bases: TGTGCCAGCAGGACGGACAGCCGTGGTGAAGCTTTCTTT. Amino acids: CASRTDSRGEAFF.

The chain has TRBV4-3 and TRBJ2-3; 8 nucleotides match TRBD1. Trimming took 4 bases from V and 2 from J; bases not matched to a gene: 8. CDR1 is LGHNA and CDR2 is YSLEER in the germline V gene. The CDR3 consists of 16 residues. CDR3 amino acids: CASSPGQGSFTDTQYF. Here the CDR3 DNA reads TGCGCCAGCAGCCCCGGACAGGGATCTTTCACAGATACGCAGTATTTT.

The gene calls are TRBV4-3 and TRBJ2-1; D is uncertain. V was trimmed by 0 bases and J by 8 bases, leaving 5 bases between them. The germline V gene encodes CDR1 LGHNA and CDR2 YSLEER. The CDR3 consists of 12 residues. The chain's CDR3 is CASSQDPDEQFF. CDR3 in DNA: TGCGCCAGCAGCCAAGATCCGGATGAGCAGTTCTTC.

The J gene is TRBJ2-7, the V gene TRBV5-4; 12 positions match TRBD1. J lost 3 bases, V lost 5 bases, and 3 bases had no gene match. Germline CDR1 SGHNT, CDR2 YYREEE (reference sequence). This CDR3 contains 14 residues. The CDR3 nucleotides read TGTGCCAGCAGACGGGACAGGGGGCTCTACGAGCAGTACTTC. It translates to CASRRDRGLYEQYF.

V gene TRBV27 combines with J gene TRBJ1-6; TRBD1 is a possible D gene (6 bases). From germline, CDR1 is MNHEY and CDR2 SMNVEV (reference sequence). The CDR3 has 14 amino acids. Deletions cut 3 bases from V and 9 bases from J, with 12 bases between. Here the CDR3 reads CASSLDSGSSPLHF. The CDR3 region has the DNA TGTGCCAGCAGTTTGGACAGCGGGAGTTCACCCCTCCACTTT.